The T cell receptor beta chain described here comes from a study of control samples from healthy donors and cancer patients. CDR3 length equals 15 residues. Germline V gene data show CDR1 as DFQATT and CDR2 as SNEGSKA (reference sequence). Trimming took 3 bases from V and 2 from J; bases not matched to a gene: 6. The assay was immunoSEQ multiplex PCR, and TCRdb's table has in-frame clones only and misses some. The sample holds about 130,000 clones, around 94% seen once. Specimen: PBMCs. The clonotype comes from a man in his 60s with colorectal cancer. V and J are TRBV20-1 and TRBJ2-5, with 10 bases lining up with TRBD2. This CDR3 reads CSASPGLANQETQYF. CDR3 coding DNA: TGCAGTGCTAGTCCGGGACTAGCGAATCAAGAGACCCAGTACTTC.